This T cell receptor (beta chain) is drawn from a study of cytomegalovirus exposure and HLA in healthy donors. The PCR used 60 Vbeta and 13 Jbeta primers. TCRdb keeps only in-frame clones here, not all; method: immunoSEQ multiplex PCR. Found here are 150,000 or so clones, 60% to 80% of them singletons; the top ten hold around 0.98%. There were likely unrecorded immune exposures, though donors were nominally healthy when sampled. The CDR3 length is 14 residues. Germline loops: CDR1 SGHTA, CDR2 FQGNSA. V was pared by 7 bases and J by 3 bases, with 15 bases between. The chain combines TRBV7-2 with TRBJ1-1; a possible D gene is TRBD1 (6 bases). This TCR was sampled from a woman in her 50s in good health and CMV-seropositive. Sequenced: PBMCs. The CDR3 protein is CASTLRGAHTEAFF. DNA for the CDR3: TGTGCCAGCACCCTCCGGGGGGCTCACACTGAAGCTTTCTTT.